One and the same sample provided the 29 T cell receptor beta chains below, sequenced in a study of molecular identifiers for immune sequencing clone quantification. TCRdb reprocessed the PCR reads with MiXCR, giving one entry per CDR3 protein. Of under 600,000 distinct CDR3 sequences listed, about 25% are singletons. The sample consisted of naive CD8+ T cells from blood, with Jurkat cell RNA spiked in. The subset was: FACS-sorted CD8+CD4-CCR7+CD45RA+ naive T cells. These receptors all come from a human donor in good health. Some libraries in this study had Jurkat cell RNA spiked in.

With respect to this clonotype: In this CDR3 the conserved last residue, phenylalanine or tryptophan, is missing, so a read error is likely. As DNA, the CDR3 is TGTGCCAGCAGCCAAGGGGTCGGGGGGACCCAGTACATC. It encodes CASSQGVGGTQYI. V is TRBV4-2 and J is TRBJ2-5; the D gene is possibly TRBD2 (6 bases). The CDR3 is made up of 13 amino acids. Trimming shortened V by 1 base and J by 7 bases, and 10 bases separated the two germline ends. Germline V CDR1 and CDR2: LGHNA, YNFKEQ.

Ten or more counts support this clonotype. The CDR3 DNA reads TGTGCCAGCAGTACCCGACAGCGCGGGGTCTGGTTCGCAGATACGCAGTATTTT. Its protein product is CASSTRQRGVWFADTQYF. The V call is TRBV28, the J call TRBJ2-3, with D possibly being TRBD2 (6 bases). The V gene's germline CDR1 is MDHEN and CDR2 SYDVKM. CDR3 length equals 18 residues. Trimming cost V 5 bases and J 4 bases, with 25 bases left between them. The complete variable domain, with remaining parts taken from reference TRBV28 and TRBJ2-3, reads DVKVTQSSRYLVKRTGEKVFLECVQDMDHENMFWYRQDPGLGLRLIYFSYDVKMKEKGDIPEGYSVSREKKERFSLILESASTNQTSMYLCASSTRQRGVWFADTQYFGPGTRLTVL.

Concerning this clonotype: This may come from a read error, since a much larger clone is one base off. This rearrangement joins TRBV5-1 to TRBJ2-7, with unresolved D. This CDR3 contains 15 residues. The V end lost 3 bases, the J end lost 4 bases, and 17 bases lay between the germline ends. Germline-derived CDR1 and CDR2 are SGHRS and YFSETQ. As DNA, the CDR3 is TGCGCCAGCAGCTCGGACGCCGCGTGGGCGTACGAGCAGTACTTC. Residues: CASSSDAAWAYEQYF.

This clonotype appeared a few times. This chain links TRBV6-6 with TRBJ1-6, with 10 bases aligning to TRBD1. The CDR3 loop spans 17 amino acids. Trimming removed 1 base from V and 8 bases from J; junction bases left unmatched: 8. Per germline, CDR1 MNHNY and CDR2 SVGAGI (reference sequence). This CDR3 is CASSYWGTGEPYSPLHF. The CDR3 DNA reads TGTGCCAGCAGTTACTGGGGGACAGGGGAGCCCTATTCACCCCTCCACTTT.

The chain has TRBV6-5 and TRBJ1-5; tentatively, D is TRBD1 (6 bases). The CDR3 runs 14 residues. The V gene lost 8 bases and the J gene lost 1 base, with 12 bases spanning the gap. Per germline, CDR1 MNHEY and CDR2 SVGAGI. The CDR3 bases are TGTGCCAGCGATACAGGGATGAGCAATCAGCCCCAGCATTTT. Its translation: CASDTGMSNQPQHF.

This clonotype was counted only a few times. This rearrangement joins TRBV4-3 to TRBJ2-3; D not resolved. Germline CDR1 is LGHNA and CDR2 is YSLEER. The CDR3 is 17 amino acids. The ends were cut back, 0 bases at V and 7 bases at J, with 20 bases in the middle. The CDR3 bases are TGCGCCAGCAGCCAAGATAGGACCTCCATCGTCCAGTATACGCAGTATTTT. Its translation is CASSQDRTSIVQYTQYF.

The rearrangement uses TRBV20-1 and TRBJ1-6; D gene unclear. The germline CDR1 and CDR2 sequences are DFQATT and SNEGSKA (reference sequence). This CDR3 comprises 14 residues. V was shortened by 6 bases and J by 9 bases, with 18 bases between the two germline ends. The CDR3 region is CSASPHAMGSPLHF. As DNA, the CDR3 is TGCAGTGCCAGTCCCCACGCGATGGGTTCACCCCTCCACTTT.

This clonotype was counted ten times or more. J is TRBJ2-7 and V is TRBV6-5, with TRBD2 identical over 11 bases. J lost 4 bases, V lost 2 bases, and 7 bases had no gene match. The CDR3 extends over 16 amino acids. In germline, CDR1 is MNHEY, CDR2 SVGAGI. The CDR3 is CASSYGTSGGTYEQYF. The CDR3 nucleotides read TGTGCCAGCAGTTACGGTACTAGCGGGGGAACTTACGAGCAGTACTTC.

This clonotype was seen many times. CDR3: CASSMTTDTQYF. The CDR3 nucleotides read TGTGCCAGCAGTATGACCACAGATACGCAGTATTTT. The V call is TRBV6-6, the J call TRBJ2-3; D is uncertain. The germline V and J ends were trimmed by 5 bases and 2 bases, with 5 bases remaining between them. CDR1 MNHNY and CDR2 SVGAGI come from the germline V gene (reference sequence). The CDR3 covers 12 residues.

The rearrangement uses TRBV19 and TRBJ2-2, with a possible D match to TRBD2 (7 bases). This CDR3 is built from 15 residues. Per germline, CDR1 LNHDA and CDR2 SQIVND (reference sequence). V was clipped by 5 bases and J by 6 bases, with 16 bases between them. The chain's CDR3 is CASSGGAVYPGELFF. The CDR3 DNA follows: TGTGCCAGTAGTGGGGGGGCCGTATATCCCGGGGAGCTGTTTTTT.

This clonotype was found many times. The rearrangement links TRBV7-2 to TRBJ2-7; TRBD1 is a possible D gene (6 bases). CDR1 and CDR2 from the germline V gene are SGHTA and FQGNSA. The CDR3 loop spans 15 amino acids. The V gene lost 6 bases and the J gene lost 3 bases, with 18 bases spanning the gap. CDR3 bases: TGTGCCAGCAGTCCCTGGTGGGGGCCGGACTACGAGCAGTACTTC. It codes for CASSPWWGPDYEQYF. The variable domain in full, with the rest retrieved from reference TRBV7-2 and TRBJ2-7, is GAGVSQSPSNKVTEKGKDVELRCDPISGHTALYWYRQSLGQGLEFLIYFQGNSAPDKSGLPSDRFSAERTGGSVSTLTIQRTQQEDSAVYLCASSPWWGPDYEQYFGPGTRLTVT.

This sequence joins TRBV6-9 and TRBJ2-7, with 7 bases fitting TRBD1. The CDR3 is made up of 15 amino acids. The germline gives CDR1 MNHGY, CDR2 SVAAGI. After removal of 5 bases from V and 3 bases from J, the junction contained 10 bases not matched to a gene. The CDR3 DNA reads as TGTGCCAGCAGTGAAAAAACAGGGGCCTACTACGAGCAGTACTTC. The encoded protein is CASSEKTGAYYEQYF.

In this sample, this clonotype turned up a few times. The rearrangement joins TRBV27 to TRBJ2-1; 11 nucleotides line up with TRBD2. The CDR3 is 16 residues long. V lost 5 bases, J lost 8 bases, and 11 bases stayed unmatched. In germline, CDR1 is MNHEY, CDR2 SMNVEV (reference sequence). The CDR3 here is CASSPGLAVSPHEQFF. The CDR3 DNA is TGTGCCAGCAGTCCGGGACTAGCGGTCAGTCCTCATGAGCAGTTCTTC.

This chain uses TRBV9 with TRBJ1-1; 10 bases are shared with TRBD1. V was clipped by 3 bases and J by 2 bases; unmatched bases: 4. This CDR3 spans 15 amino acids. Germline CDR1 is SGDLS and CDR2 is YYNGEE. The CDR3 loop is CASSGDRGENTEAFF. The DNA for the CDR3 is TGTGCCAGCAGCGGGGACAGGGGCGAAAACACTGAAGCTTTCTTT.

This clonotype was recorded a few times. This sequence joins TRBV6-5 and TRBJ2-7; no reliable D call. The germline gives CDR1 MNHEY, CDR2 SVGAGI. V lost 6 bases, J lost 2 bases, and 17 bases lay in between. The CDR3 totals 15 residues. CDR3 DNA sequence: TGTGCCAGCAGCTCCCCCAACAGTTTCCCCTACGAGCAGTACTTC. Amino acid sequence: CASSSPNSFPYEQYF.

A note on this clonotype: This may arise from a read error, as a much more abundant clone is one base away. The V gene is TRBV6-2 or TRBV6-3, the J gene TRBJ1-1, with a tentative D call TRBD1 (5 bases). V was clipped by 7 bases and J by 3 bases, with 15 bases between them. In germline, CDR1 is MNHEY, CDR2 SVGEGT. The CDR3 is 14 amino acids. The CDR3 region is CASTEGLVYTEAFF. For the CDR3, the DNA is TGTGCCAGCACTGAGGGACTGGTGTACACTGAAGCTTTCTTT.

V usage is TRBV12-3 or TRBV12-4 and J usage is TRBJ2-5; the D gene is possibly TRBD1 (5 bases). Trimming took off 9 bases at V and 3 bases at J, with 14 bases between the two ends. The CDR3 totals 13 residues. The CDR3 bases are TGTGCCAGTAGGGGTTCGATGGAAGAGACCCAGTACTTC. This codes for CASRGSMEETQYF.

Points on this clonotype: At one boundary the junction diverges from the germline segment, which might be a read error. This chain links TRBV2 with TRBJ2-3; TRBD2 is a possible D gene (6 bases). Per the germline V gene, CDR1 is SNHLY and CDR2 is FYNNEI. This CDR3 is 15 amino acids long. The CDR3 DNA follows: TGTGCCGGCAGTGAACGGGGGACCATCACAGATACGCAGTATTTT. Residues: CAGSERGTITDTQYF.

This clonotype was seen a few times. The CDR3 carries no conserved terminal phenylalanine or tryptophan, so it likely arises from a read error. V usage is TRBV7-2 and J usage is TRBJ2-7; possible D gene TRBD1, 5 bases. Germline CDR1 reads SGHTA; CDR2 reads FQGNSA. The length of the CDR3 is 14 residues. The germline V and J ends were trimmed by 2 bases and 3 bases, with 11 bases remaining between them. CDR3 nucleotides: TGTGCCAGCAGCTTACTCGCAGGGTACTACGAGCAGTACCTC. As protein: CASSLLAGYYEQYL.

This clonotype was seen a handful of times. The chain has TRBV30 and TRBJ2-1; D unresolved. Germline CDR1 is GTSNPN and CDR2 is SVGIG (reference sequence). With 0 bases removed from V and 4 bases from J, the gap between germline ends came to 4 bases. The CDR3 is 12 residues long. CDR3 protein: CAWSVGYNEQFF. The CDR3 DNA reads TGTGCCTGGAGTGTGGGTTACAATGAGCAGTTCTTC.

A few counts support this clonotype. The genes are TRBV7-9 and TRBJ2-2, with no clear D. Trimming took 2 bases from V and 4 from J, leaving 5 bases between them. The CDR3 loop spans 13 amino acids. Germline lookup yields CDR1 SEHNR and CDR2 FQNEAQ (reference sequence). The CDR3 reads CASSLFTTGELFF. The CDR3 DNA reads TGTGCCAGCAGCTTATTTACCACCGGGGAGCTGTTTTTT.

In this sample, this clonotype turned up a few times. This is likely a read error, given that the CDR3 carries no conserved phenylalanine or tryptophan at its end. V usage is TRBV30 and J usage is TRBJ2-7; tentative D call: TRBD2 (6 bases). V was shortened by 2 bases and J by 3 bases, with 17 bases between the two germline ends. The CDR3 sequence is 15 residues long. The germline CDR1 and CDR2 sequences are GTSNPN and SVGIG (reference sequence). The CDR3 nucleotides read TGTGCCTGGAGTCCCGGGACTTCCATCTACTACGAGCAGTACTCC. Amino acids: CAWSPGTSIYYEQYS.

Comment on this clonotype: It may be a read error: a sequence one base away is much more abundant. This chain uses TRBV6-6 with TRBJ2-7; perhaps TRBD1 as D (5 bases). Germline V gene lookup returns CDR1 MNHNY and CDR2 SVGAGI (reference sequence). The CDR3 runs to 15 residues. For the CDR3, the DNA is TGTGGCAGCAGTTACTCGGGTAGCCAGGGCGGCGAGCAGTACTTC. Its protein product is CGSSYSGSQGGEQYF.

There are many counts of this clonotype. The chain's CDR3 is CASSSGQGVDGYTF. CDR3 sequence (DNA): TGTGCCAGCAGCTCGGGACAGGGAGTGGATGGCTACACCTTC. V usage is TRBV13 and J usage is TRBJ1-2, with TRBD1 identical over 9 bases. Germline CDR1 PRHDT, CDR2 FYEKMQ (reference sequence). Trimming took 4 bases from V and 6 from J; bases not matched to a gene: 6. The length of the CDR3 is 14 residues.

The chain carries TRBV28 and TRBJ2-1, with 13 nucleotides matching TRBD2. V lost 9 bases and J lost 7; bases outside the gene matches: 6. CDR1 is MDHEN and CDR2 is SYDVKM in the germline V gene. CDR3 length: 14 amino acids. The CDR3 region has the DNA TGTGCCAGTAGGACTAGCGGGAGTGCGAATGAGCAGTTCTTC. Translating gives CASRTSGSANEQFF.

The table lists this clonotype with many counts. The rearrangement joins TRBV9 to TRBJ1-1; TRBD1 matches 7 bases. After removal of 4 bases from V and 4 bases from J, the junction contained 7 bases not matched to a gene. CDR1 is SGDLS and CDR2 is YYNGEE in the germline V gene. This CDR3 spans 14 amino acids. CDR3 sequence: CASSLGTAATEAFF. Written as DNA, the CDR3 is TGTGCCAGCAGCTTGGGGACAGCGGCCACTGAAGCTTTCTTT.

The rearrangement uses TRBV19 and TRBJ1-5; perhaps TRBD1 as D (5 bases). V shed 5 bases and J shed 3 bases, with 14 bases lying between them. CDR3 length: 15 residues. The germline V gene has CDR1 LNHDA and CDR2 SQIVND (reference sequence). CDR3 sequence (DNA): TGTGCCAGTAGTGTATACTCGGGACCCAATCAGCCCCAGCATTTT. It encodes CASSVYSGPNQPQHF.

V is TRBV6-2 or TRBV6-3 and J is TRBJ2-2, with unresolved D. The germline CDR1 and CDR2 sequences are MNHEY and SVGEGT. The V and J ends lost 2 bases and 7 bases respectively, with 8 bases between them. The CDR3 is 13 residues long. The CDR3 spells CASSYVRSGELFF. CDR3 DNA sequence: TGTGCCAGCAGTTACGTCCGTAGCGGGGAGCTGTTTTTT.

This clonotype showed up just a few times. J is TRBJ1-2 and V is TRBV7-9, with D hard to call. CDR3 length: 13 amino acids. The germline gives CDR1 SEHNR, CDR2 FQNEAQ (reference sequence). V was clipped by 2 bases and J by 3 bases, with 7 bases between them. The CDR3 loop reads CASSLSGDYGYTF. CDR3 nucleotide sequence: TGTGCCAGCAGCTTATCCGGAGACTATGGCTACACCTTC.